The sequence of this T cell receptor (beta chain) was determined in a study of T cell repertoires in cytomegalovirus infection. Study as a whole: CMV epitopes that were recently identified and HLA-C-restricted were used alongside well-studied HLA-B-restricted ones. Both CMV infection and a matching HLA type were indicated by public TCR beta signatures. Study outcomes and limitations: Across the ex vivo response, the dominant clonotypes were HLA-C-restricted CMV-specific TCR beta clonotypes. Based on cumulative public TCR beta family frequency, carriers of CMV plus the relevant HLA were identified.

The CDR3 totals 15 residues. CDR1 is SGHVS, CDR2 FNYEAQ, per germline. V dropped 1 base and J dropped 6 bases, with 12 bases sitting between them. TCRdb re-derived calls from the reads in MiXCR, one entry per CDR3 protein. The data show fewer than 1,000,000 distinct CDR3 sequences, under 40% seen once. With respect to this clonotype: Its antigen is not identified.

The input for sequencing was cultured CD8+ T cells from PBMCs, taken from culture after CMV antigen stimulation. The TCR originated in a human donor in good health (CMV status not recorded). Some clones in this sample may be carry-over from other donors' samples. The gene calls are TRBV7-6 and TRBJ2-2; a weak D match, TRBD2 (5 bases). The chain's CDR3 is CASSLGFEGSGELFF. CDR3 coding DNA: TGTGCCAGCAGCTTAGGATTTGAGGGCTCCGGGGAGCTGTTTTTT.